Presented here are 23 T cell receptor beta chains from one specimen sequenced in a study of T cell repertoires in cytomegalovirus infection. Each CDR3 protein is one row after TCRdb ran MiXCR on the reads. The table shows about 530,000 distinct CDR3 sequences, with 26% occurring only once. The sequenced sample consisted of PBMCs. The receptor set was obtained from a human donor in good health (CMV status not recorded). Some clones in this sample may be carry-over from other donors' samples.

The rearrangement joins TRBV7-9 to TRBJ1-1; 7 bases map to TRBD1. The CDR3 is made up of 17 amino acids. J was trimmed by 0 bases and V by 3 bases; bases with no gene match: 10. Germline V gene sequence: CDR1 SEHNR, CDR2 FQNEAQ (reference sequence). The CDR3 region has the DNA TGTGCCAGCAGCTTCGGGACAGCCACTGACATGAACACTGAAGCTTTCTTT. Amino acid sequence: CASSFGTATDMNTEAFF.

V is TRBV6-2 or TRBV6-3 and J is TRBJ2-7; 8 nucleotides match TRBD2. CDR3 length equals 15 residues. The V and J ends lost 3 bases and 2 bases, in that order; junction bases with no gene match: 6. CDR1 and CDR2 (germline): MNHEY, SVGEGT. The CDR3 DNA sequence: TGTGCCAGCAGTTATACGGAGACTAGCGCCTACGAGCAGTACTTC. Encoded protein: CASSYTETSAYEQYF.

The chain links TRBV9 to TRBJ2-5; a weak D match, TRBD2 (6 bases). This CDR3 has 16 amino acids. The germline V gene encodes CDR1 SGDLS and CDR2 YYNGEE. V shed 0 bases and J shed 5 bases, with 17 bases lying between them. This CDR3 is CASSVAPRDFLETQYF. The CDR3 DNA reads TGTGCCAGCAGCGTAGCCCCGAGGGACTTCCTGGAGACCCAGTACTTC.

This sequence joins TRBV6-2 or TRBV6-3 and TRBJ2-2; no reliable D call. There are 13 residues in the CDR3. With 4 bases removed from V and 7 bases from J, the gap between germline ends came to 10 bases. The V gene's germline CDR1 is MNHEY and CDR2 SVGEGT. The CDR3 DNA is TGTGCCAGCAGTTTCACCTTCGGCGGGGAGCTGTTTTTT. As protein: CASSFTFGGELFF.

The V and J genes are TRBV6-2 or TRBV6-3 and TRBJ1-2; 7 bases are shared with TRBD1. After removal of 6 bases from V and 3 bases from J, the junction contained 7 bases not matched to a gene. The germline V gene has CDR1 MNHEY and CDR2 SVGEGT. The CDR3 loop spans 14 amino acids. In DNA, the CDR3 is TGTGCCAGCAGCCGAGGGGGCTCGGACTATGGCTACACCTTC. This encodes CASSRGGSDYGYTF.

This clonotype was found a few times. The V and J genes are TRBV5-1 and TRBJ2-3, with 9 bases aligning to TRBD2. CDR3 length: 15 amino acids. Trimming removed 0 bases from V and 7 bases from J; junction bases left unmatched: 6. Germline CDR1 reads SGHRS; CDR2 reads YFSETQ. The CDR3 bases are TGCGCCAGCAGCTTGGCTCTAGCGGGACATTATACGCAGTATTTT. Its protein is CASSLALAGHYTQYF. The full variable domain, completed using reference TRBV5-1 and TRBJ2-3, is KAGVTQTPRYLIKTRGQQVTLSCSPISGHRSVSWYQQTPGQGLQFLFEYFSETQRNKGNFPGRFSGRQFSNSRSEMNVSTLELGDSALYLCASSLALAGHYTQYFGPGTRLTVL.

This clonotype was detected many times. This chain uses TRBV19 with TRBJ2-1; D possibly corresponds to TRBD2 (5 bases). This CDR3 contains 14 residues. Germline CDR1 LNHDA, CDR2 SQIVND (reference sequence). V gave up 5 bases and J gave up 1 base, with 9 bases separating them. CDR3 in amino acids: CASSPRRSYNEQFF. In DNA, the CDR3 is TGTGCCAGTAGTCCCAGGAGGTCCTACAATGAGCAGTTCTTC.

This clonotype was detected ten times or more. The chain links TRBV7-2 to TRBJ2-1; D remains unclear. Germline values: CDR1 SGHTA, CDR2 FQGNSA. CDR3 size: 13 residues. V gave up 0 bases and J gave up 4 bases, with 4 bases separating them. CDR3 bases: TGTGCCAGCAGCTTAGCGAGATACAATGAGCAGTTCTTC. Translated, it gives CASSLARYNEQFF.

The rearrangement links TRBV3-1 to TRBJ2-1; D gene unclear. V was clipped by 0 bases and J by 9 bases, with 15 bases between them. CDR1 LGHDT and CDR2 YNNKEL come from the germline V gene (reference sequence). The CDR3 is made up of 15 amino acids. CDR3 nucleotides: TGTGCCAGCAGCCAAGATAATTTCTTCTATGGTGAGCAGTTCTTC. Translated: CASSQDNFFYGEQFF.

This clonotype was detected ten times or more. The gene calls are TRBV7-2 and TRBJ2-7, with 9 bases fitting TRBD2. Germline V gene data show CDR1 as SGHTA and CDR2 as FQGNSA. The J segment lost 3 bases and the V segment lost 1 base, leaving 7 bases of the junction unmatched. This CDR3 has 16 amino acids. The CDR3: CASSLVSGRTLYEQYF. CDR3 DNA sequence: TGTGCCAGCAGCTTAGTTAGCGGGAGAACTCTCTACGAGCAGTACTTC.

Only a few counts were recorded for this clonotype. The chain uses TRBV11-3 and TRBJ2-1; D gene ambiguous. Germline lookup yields CDR1 SGHNT and CDR2 YENEEA. Trimming removed 5 bases at V and 10 bases at J, with 15 bases between. The CDR3 length is 13 residues. This CDR3 reads CASSLSSSDEQFF. CDR3 DNA sequence: TGTGCCAGCAGCCTCTCGTCCTCCGACGAGCAGTTCTTC. Full variable domain (outside the CDR3, taken from reference TRBV11-3 and TRBJ2-1): EAGVVQSPRYKIIEKKQPVAFWCNPISGHNTLYWYLQNLGQGPELLIRYENEEAVDDSQLPKDRFSAERLKGVDSTLKIQPAELGDSAVYLCASSLSSSDEQFFGPGTRLTVL.

This clonotype occurred a few times. V usage is TRBV20-1 and J usage is TRBJ2-4; tentatively, D is TRBD2 (5 bases). From germline, CDR1 is DFQATT and CDR2 SNEGSKA (reference sequence). CDR3 length: 12 residues. V lost 5 bases and J lost 5, with 10 bases in between. The CDR3 DNA follows: TGCAGTGCTGACACTAGTGAAAACATTCAGTACTTC. Its protein is CSADTSENIQYF.

This sequence joins TRBV5-1 and TRBJ1-5, with D possibly matching TRBD1 (5 bases). Germline CDR1 SGHRS, CDR2 YFSETQ. The CDR3 is 15 residues long. Trimming shortened V by 0 bases and J by 3 bases, and 10 bases separated the two germline ends. The CDR3 spells CASSLDTGDNQPQHF. For the CDR3, the DNA is TGCGCCAGCAGCTTGGACACGGGGGACAATCAGCCCCAGCATTTT.

The chain has TRBV14 and TRBJ2-7; D remains unclear. This CDR3 is built from 12 residues. In germline, CDR1 is SGHDN, CDR2 FVKESK. Deletions cut 0 bases from V and 5 bases from J, with 5 bases between. The CDR3 loop reads CASSQEGHEQYV. CDR3 DNA: TGTGCCAGCAGCCAAGAAGGGCACGAGCAGTACGTC.

The CDR3 sequence: CSVRDQVDEQYF. The DNA of the CDR3 is TGCAGCGTGAGGGACCAAGTCGACGAGCAGTACTTC. This chain uses TRBV29-1 with TRBJ2-7; possibly TRBD1 or TRBD2 for D (5 bases each). The V gene lost 6 bases and the J gene lost 5 bases, with 14 bases spanning the gap. This CDR3 has 12 amino acids. Germline-derived CDR1 and CDR2 are SQVTM and ANQGSEA.

This clonotype was picked up a small number of times. The gene calls are TRBV7-9 and TRBJ2-1; TRBD2 matches at 14 bases. The CDR3 extends over 17 amino acids. Germline assignment: CDR1 SEHNR and CDR2 FQNEAQ (reference sequence). With V trimmed by 4 bases and J by 6 bases, 8 bases remained unmatched. The CDR3, as DNA: TGTGCCAGCAGCTATCCAGGACTAGCGGGAGGACTCAATGAGCAGTTCTTC. Amino acids: CASSYPGLAGGLNEQFF.

This clonotype was detected only a few times. The rearrangement joins TRBV4-1 to TRBJ2-1; 10 bases line up with TRBD2. Germline values: CDR1 MGHRA, CDR2 YSYEKL. The CDR3 runs 18 residues. With V trimmed by 0 bases and J by 3 bases, 8 bases remained unmatched. Here the CDR3 reads CASSQDRGSGRVYNEQFF. DNA for the CDR3: TGCGCCAGCAGCCAAGATCGGGGAAGCGGGAGGGTCTACAATGAGCAGTTCTTC.

The chain recombines TRBV12-3 or TRBV12-4 with TRBJ2-7; 8 bases map to TRBD2. CDR3 length equals 16 residues. Trimming removed 5 bases from V and 5 bases from J; junction bases left unmatched: 14. CDR3 bases: TGTGCCAGCAGTATTCGAAATAGCGGGGTCCGGCACGAGCAGTACTTC. This encodes CASSIRNSGVRHEQYF.

This clonotype was recorded a few times. V gene TRBV11-3 combines with J gene TRBJ2-5; D may be TRBD1 (5 bases). Looked up from germline, CDR1 is SGHNT and CDR2 is YENEEA. The germline V and J ends were trimmed by 5 bases and 5 bases, with 12 bases remaining between them. The CDR3 is 13 residues long. The CDR3 sequence: CASSPMNRETQYF. CDR3 DNA sequence: TGTGCCAGCAGCCCCATGAACAGGGAGACCCAGTACTTC.

In DNA form, the CDR3 reads TGTGCCATCGGCGGGGGACTCTACAATGAGCAGTTCTTC. Amino acid sequence: CAIGGGLYNEQFF. The rearrangement joins TRBV10-3 to TRBJ2-1; 7 nucleotides align to TRBD2. In germline, CDR1 is ENHRY, CDR2 SYGVKD. CDR3 length: 13 amino acids. V shed 8 bases, J shed 3 bases, and the junction held 4 bases outside the gene matches.

This clonotype was counted ten times or more. The V gene is TRBV7-2, the J gene TRBJ2-7, with D hard to call. In germline, CDR1 is SGHTA, CDR2 FQGNSA. The CDR3 extends over 14 amino acids. Trimming shortened V by 3 bases and J by 2 bases, and 11 bases separated the two germline ends. CDR3 in DNA: TGTGCCAGCAGCTTCTGGACGGCCCCCTACGAGCAGTACTTC. Its protein is CASSFWTAPYEQYF. Supplemented by reference TRBV7-2 and TRBJ2-7, the full variable domain reads GAGVSQSPSNKVTEKGKDVELRCDPISGHTALYWYRQSLGQGLEFLIYFQGNSAPDKSGLPSDRFSAERTGGSVSTLTIQRTQQEDSAVYLCASSFWTAPYEQYFGPGTRLTVT.

This clonotype has a handful of counts. The chain carries TRBV12-3 or TRBV12-4 and TRBJ2-1, with 7 bases matching TRBD1. The CDR3 totals 15 residues. The V segment lost 1 base and the J segment 6 bases; nucleotides outside the gene matches: 6. DNA for the CDR3: TGTGCCAGCAGTTTAGTAGGGACAGTACTCAATGAGCAGTTCTTC. Protein sequence: CASSLVGTVLNEQFF.

This clonotype was recorded many times. The chain joins TRBV7-3 to TRBJ2-5; 7 bases are shared with TRBD1. This CDR3 is 13 amino acids long. V shed 9 bases and J 1 base; nucleotides not matched to a gene: 5. Germline V gives CDR1 SGHTA, CDR2 FQGTGA. As DNA, the CDR3 is TGTGCCAGTATTTGGGACAGCCAAGAGACCCAGTACTTC. It specifies CASIWDSQETQYF.